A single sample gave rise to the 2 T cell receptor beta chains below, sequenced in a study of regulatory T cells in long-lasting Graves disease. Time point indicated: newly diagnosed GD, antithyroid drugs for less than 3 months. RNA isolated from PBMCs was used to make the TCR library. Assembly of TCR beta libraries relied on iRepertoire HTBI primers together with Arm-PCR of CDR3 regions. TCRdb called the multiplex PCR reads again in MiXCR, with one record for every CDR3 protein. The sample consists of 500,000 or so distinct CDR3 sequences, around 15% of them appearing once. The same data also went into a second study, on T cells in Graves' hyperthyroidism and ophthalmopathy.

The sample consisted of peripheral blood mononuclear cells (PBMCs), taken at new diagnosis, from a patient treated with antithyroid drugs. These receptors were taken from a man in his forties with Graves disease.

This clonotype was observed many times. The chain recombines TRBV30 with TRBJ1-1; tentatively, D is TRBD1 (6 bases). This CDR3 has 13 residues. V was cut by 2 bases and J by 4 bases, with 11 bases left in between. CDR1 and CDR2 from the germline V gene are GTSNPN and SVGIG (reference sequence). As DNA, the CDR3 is TGTGCCTGGAGTAAGGGGGGCCGCACTGAAGCTTTCTTT. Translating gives CAWSKGGRTEAFF.

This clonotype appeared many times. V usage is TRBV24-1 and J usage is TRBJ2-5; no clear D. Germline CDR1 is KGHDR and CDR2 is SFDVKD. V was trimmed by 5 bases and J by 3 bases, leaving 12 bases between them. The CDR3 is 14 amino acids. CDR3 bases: TGTGCCACCAGTGTTGGCGAGTTGAAAGAGACCCAGTACTTC. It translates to CATSVGELKETQYF.